The 3 T cell receptor beta chains listed next were all sequenced from one sample in a study of T cells in tuberculosis. Some clones are missing from TCRdb's copy, which holds only in-frame ones; the method was immunoSEQ multiplex PCR. This table has roughly 35,000 clones, roughly nine tenths appearing once. The sequencing input was PBMCs. These TCRs come from a donor between 10 and 29 years old with latent tuberculosis or without tuberculosis infection.

The chain employs TRBV7-9 and TRBJ2-5, with unresolved D. Trimming left V 5 bases short and J 5 bases short, with 9 bases between. Germline CDR1 is SEHNR and CDR2 is FQNEAQ (reference sequence). The CDR3 is 12 amino acids. The CDR3 DNA follows: TGTGCCAGCAGCGCCCTCCGGGAGACCCAGTACTTC. Translating gives CASSALRETQYF. Filled out from reference TRBV7-9 and TRBJ2-5, the complete variable domain reads DTGVSQNPRHKITKRGQNVTFRCDPISEHNRLYWYRQTLGQGPEFLTYFQNEAQLEKSRLLSDRFSAERPKGSFSTLEIQRTEQGDSAMYLCASSALRETQYFGPGTRLLVL.

This rearrangement joins TRBV28 to TRBJ2-7, with 9 bases that match TRBD2. Germline lookup yields CDR1 MDHEN and CDR2 SYDVKM. Trimming at V came to 6 bases and at J to 1 base, leaving 7 bases not matched to a gene. The CDR3 covers 15 residues. The CDR3: CASSLGTSHSYEQYF. In DNA form, the CDR3 reads TGTGCCAGCAGCTTGGGGACTAGCCATTCCTACGAGCAGTACTTC.

The rearrangement joins TRBV5-1 to TRBJ2-7, with TRBD2 identical over 7 bases. The length of the CDR3 is 15 residues. V shed 8 bases, J shed 4 bases, and the junction held 15 bases outside the gene matches. CDR1 and CDR2 (germline): SGHRS, YFSETQ. This chain's CDR3 is CASHSGASGAYEQYF. For the CDR3, the DNA is TGCGCCAGTCACTCAGGAGCTAGCGGAGCTTACGAGCAGTACTTC. Full variable domain (rest looked up from reference TRBV5-1 and TRBJ2-7): KAGVTQTPRYLIKTRGQQVTLSCSPISGHRSVSWYQQTPGQGLQFLFEYFSETQRNKGNFPGRFSGRQFSNSRSEMNVSTLELGDSALYLCASHSGASGAYEQYFGPGTRLTVT.